The 23 T cell receptor beta chains in this list originate from one sample, sequenced in a study of identical twins. MiXCR was run by TCRdb on the 5' RACE reads, yielding one entry per CDR3 protein. The top ten clones hold less than 15% of a sample with 350,000 to 500,000 distinct CDR3 sequences, approximately 17% of them seen once. The specimen sequenced was naive T cells sorted from blood. These receptors came from a man between 45 and 60 years old in good health.

This clonotype showed up many times. The rearrangement joins TRBV12-3 or TRBV12-4 to TRBJ1-6; D is possibly TRBD1 (6 bases). V dropped 5 bases and J dropped 7 bases, with 18 bases sitting between them. This CDR3 spans 16 amino acids. This CDR3 reads CASSAGTTIRNSPLHF. The CDR3 coding sequence is TGTGCCAGCAGTGCCGGGACAACCATACGGAATTCACCCCTCCACTTT.

This clonotype was seen at least ten times. CDR3 nucleotide sequence: TGTGCCAGCAGCCATACGTGGGACACTGAAGCTTTCTTT. Protein: CASSHTWDTEAFF. The rearrangement links TRBV14 to TRBJ1-1; D is uncertain. Germline-derived CDR1 and CDR2 are SGHDN and FVKESK. Trimming removed 3 bases at V and 3 bases at J, with 8 bases between. The CDR3 is 13 residues long.

The rearrangement links TRBV7-2 to TRBJ1-3; TRBD1 might be the D (5 bases). This CDR3 region has 16 residues. Germline V gene lookup returns CDR1 SGHTA and CDR2 FQGNSA. Trimming left V 4 bases short and J 2 bases short, with 15 bases between. CDR3 residues: CASSSEAPGAGNTIYF. The CDR3, as DNA: TGTGCCAGCAGCTCCGAGGCCCCGGGGGCTGGAAACACCATATATTTT.

CDR3 region: CASSIRQGYGYTF. The CDR3 region has the DNA TGTGCCAGCAGTATACGACAGGGCTATGGCTACACCTTC. The chain links TRBV27 to TRBJ1-2; 7 bases align to TRBD1. CDR3 length: 13 residues. J lost 4 bases, V lost 5 bases, and 4 bases had no gene match. Germline CDR1 reads MNHEY; CDR2 reads SMNVEV (reference sequence).

The chain is built from TRBV5-1 and TRBJ2-1; the D gene is possibly TRBD2 (5 bases). The V gene lost 3 bases and the J gene lost 9 bases, with 16 bases spanning the gap. This CDR3 is 14 amino acids long. CDR1 SGHRS and CDR2 YFSETQ come from the germline V gene. In nucleotides, the CDR3 is TGCGCCAGCAGCTCCCGGGTCGGACGGGGTGAGCAGTTCTTC. Protein sequence: CASSSRVGRGEQFF.

This clonotype was detected once. The chain carries TRBV7-2 and TRBJ2-3, with no clear D. This CDR3 is 13 amino acids long. The germline CDR1 and CDR2 sequences are SGHTA and FQGNSA. Trimming left V 5 bases short and J 8 bases short, with 14 bases between. As DNA, the CDR3 is TGTGCCAGCAGCCCCCCTTCAGAGGTTACGCAGTATTTT. Protein: CASSPPSEVTQYF.

The chain uses TRBV10-2 and TRBJ2-7, with D possibly being TRBD2 (7 bases). The CDR3 totals 14 residues. V was shortened by 10 bases and J by 0 bases, with 16 bases between the two germline ends. Germline CDR1 reads WSHSY; CDR2 reads SAAADI. The DNA for the CDR3 is TGCGCCACCACGGGAGGACAGAGCTCCTACGAGCAGTACTTC. Its protein product is CATTGGQSSYEQYF.

Many counts were recorded for this clonotype. CDR3 sequence (DNA): TGTGCCAGCAGTTTAGCGGGAGGCTCCAATGAGCAGTTCTTC. It is translated as CASSLAGGSNEQFF. This chain joins TRBV12-3 or TRBV12-4 and TRBJ2-1, with a weak D call TRBD2 (6 bases). V was pared by 0 bases and J by 6 bases, with 9 bases between. This CDR3 spans 14 amino acids.

This clonotype was detected ten times or more. The rearrangement uses TRBV20-1 and TRBJ2-1; D possibly corresponds to TRBD2 (7 bases). V was trimmed by 3 bases and J by 4 bases, leaving 22 bases between them. From germline, CDR1 is DFQATT and CDR2 SNEGSKA (reference sequence). CDR3 length equals 17 residues. CDR3 loop: CSARGGSLRGPYNEQFF. The CDR3, as DNA: TGCAGTGCTAGGGGAGGCTCTCTGCGGGGGCCTTACAATGAGCAGTTCTTC.

This clonotype was detected ten times or more. The rearrangement links TRBV6-2 or TRBV6-3 to TRBJ2-6; D unresolved. The CDR3 spans 19 residues. Germline V CDR1 and CDR2: MNHEY, SVGEGT. V lost 2 bases and J lost 0, with 17 bases in between. This CDR3 reads CASSYGLQAYYSGANVLTF. CDR3 nucleotide sequence: TGTGCCAGCAGTTACGGGCTTCAGGCCTACTACTCTGGGGCCAACGTCCTGACTTTC.

This clonotype has only a few counts. As DNA, the CDR3 is TGTGCCAGCAGCTTGGCAGGGCAGACGGATACGCAGTATTTT. As protein: CASSLAGQTDTQYF. This chain joins TRBV13 and TRBJ2-3; tentative D call: TRBD1 (5 bases). The CDR3 totals 14 residues. Germline lookup yields CDR1 PRHDT and CDR2 FYEKMQ (reference sequence). V lost 3 bases and J lost 6, with 13 bases in between. Together with reference TRBV13 and TRBJ2-3, the CDR3 gives the full variable domain: AAGVIQSPRHLIKEKRETATLKCYPIPRHDTVYWYQQGPGQDPQFLISFYEKMQSDKGSIPDRFSAQQFSDYHSELNMSSLELGDSALYFCASSLAGQTDTQYFGPGTRLTVL.

There are a few counts of this clonotype. The chain has TRBV4-3 and TRBJ1-5, with D tentatively TRBD1 (5 bases). The CDR3 has 15 residues. V was clipped by 3 bases and J by 11 bases, with 20 bases between them. CDR1 and CDR2 from the germline V gene are LGHNA and YSLEER. Here the CDR3 reads CASSHEAGSSRAQHF. DNA of the CDR3: TGCGCCAGCAGCCATGAAGCAGGGTCGTCCAGGGCCCAGCATTTT.

V and J are TRBV7-3 and TRBJ2-2, with a tentative D call TRBD2 (5 bases). This CDR3 spans 12 amino acids. The V gene lost 6 bases and the J gene lost 8 bases, with 10 bases spanning the gap. Germline V lookup: CDR1 SGHTA, CDR2 FQGTGA. The CDR3 coding sequence is TGTGCCAGCAGGCGGGCGGAGGGGGAGCTGTTTTTT. Residues: CASRRAEGELFF.

V usage is TRBV12-3 or TRBV12-4 and J usage is TRBJ1-1, with D perhaps TRBD1 (6 bases). V lost 3 bases and J 7 bases, leaving 9 bases between the germline ends. The length of the CDR3 is 12 residues. The CDR3 coding sequence is TGTGCCAGCAGTTTTCAGGGGCTTGAAGCTTTCTTT. Protein sequence: CASSFQGLEAFF.

V usage is TRBV4-3 and J usage is TRBJ2-2; weak D call: TRBD2 (7 bases). The length of the CDR3 is 18 residues. Germline assignment: CDR1 LGHNA and CDR2 YSLEER. V lost 0 bases, J lost 8 bases, and 22 bases lay in between. In DNA, the CDR3 is TGCGCCAGCAGCCAAGAGGGTGGTGGCGGGGGCTCCGGAGGGGAGCTGTTTTTT. Translated, it gives CASSQEGGGGGSGGELFF.

This clonotype was observed a handful of times. V and J are TRBV28 and TRBJ2-5; D call uncertain. CDR3 length: 12 residues. Germline V gives CDR1 MDHEN, CDR2 SYDVKM. Trimming left V 3 bases short and J 4 bases short, with 6 bases between. CDR3 amino acids: CASSFRRETQYF. The CDR3 bases are TGTGCCAGCAGTTTTCGTAGAGAGACCCAGTACTTC.

The table lists this clonotype with a few counts. The rearrangement joins TRBV5-1 to TRBJ2-5; 11 nucleotides match TRBD1. CDR3 size: 15 residues. Germline lookup yields CDR1 SGHRS and CDR2 YFSETQ. V was pared by 5 bases and J by 7 bases, with 10 bases of the junction left unmatched. The CDR3 coding sequence is TGCGCCAGCAGGCCTACCGGGACAGGGGGGACGACCCAGTACTTC. Its protein product is CASRPTGTGGTTQYF.

This clonotype turned up a few times. The chain employs TRBV11-1 and TRBJ2-1, with a weak D call TRBD1 (6 bases). Trimming cost V 5 bases and J 5 bases, with 28 bases left between them. Germline CDR1 reads SGHAT; CDR2 reads FQDESV (reference sequence). CDR3 size: 19 residues. The CDR3 reads CASSANLRDNRVGNNEQFF. Written as DNA, the CDR3 is TGTGCCAGCAGCGCCAACCTCCGGGACAACAGGGTCGGGAACAATGAGCAGTTCTTC.

This clonotype was recorded at least ten times. The CDR3 region is CASSWGTGTQETQYF. Here the CDR3 DNA reads TGTGCCAGCAGCTGGGGGACCGGGACACAAGAGACCCAGTACTTC. The V and J genes are TRBV5-5 and TRBJ2-5; TRBD1 might be the D (6 bases). The V gene lost 3 bases and the J gene lost 2 bases, with 14 bases spanning the gap. This CDR3 contains 15 residues. Germline assignment: CDR1 SGHKS and CDR2 YYEKEE (reference sequence).

The chain has TRBV20-1 and TRBJ2-5; tentative D call: TRBD2 (6 bases). Germline assignment: CDR1 DFQATT and CDR2 SNEGSKA (reference sequence). Deletions cut 0 bases from V and 1 base from J, with 12 bases between. The CDR3 has 15 amino acids. CDR3 coding DNA: TGCAGTGCTAGAGATCTCTCAGCGGGCCAAGAGACCCAGTACTTC. Translating it yields CSARDLSAGQETQYF.

This clonotype was seen at least ten times. The chain combines TRBV6-1 with TRBJ2-1; D is possibly TRBD2 (5 bases). The germline gives CDR1 MNHNS, CDR2 SASEGT. Trimming left V 6 bases short and J 6 bases short, with 15 bases between. CDR3 length: 14 residues. CDR3 sequence: CASSDGLFSNEQFF. The CDR3 bases are TGTGCCAGCAGCGACGGACTGTTTTCCAATGAGCAGTTCTTC.

V is TRBV15 and J is TRBJ1-6, with D hard to call. This CDR3 has 12 residues. V was cut by 3 bases and J by 10 bases, with 7 bases left in between. CDR1 is LNHNV, CDR2 YYDKDF, per germline (reference sequence). CDR3 amino acids: CATSSAGSPLHF. CDR3 nucleotide sequence: TGTGCCACCAGCAGCGCGGGGTCACCCCTCCACTTT.

This clonotype was recorded a few times. V and J are TRBV6-1 and TRBJ2-7, with D possibly being TRBD2 (7 bases). There are 14 residues in the CDR3. Germline V gene data show CDR1 as MNHNS and CDR2 as SASEGT. V was trimmed by 6 bases and J by 6 bases, leaving 18 bases between them. The CDR3 DNA sequence: TGTGCCAGCAGCCTTTGGGGGGGGGCAGGCGAGCAGTACTTC. Translating it yields CASSLWGGAGEQYF.